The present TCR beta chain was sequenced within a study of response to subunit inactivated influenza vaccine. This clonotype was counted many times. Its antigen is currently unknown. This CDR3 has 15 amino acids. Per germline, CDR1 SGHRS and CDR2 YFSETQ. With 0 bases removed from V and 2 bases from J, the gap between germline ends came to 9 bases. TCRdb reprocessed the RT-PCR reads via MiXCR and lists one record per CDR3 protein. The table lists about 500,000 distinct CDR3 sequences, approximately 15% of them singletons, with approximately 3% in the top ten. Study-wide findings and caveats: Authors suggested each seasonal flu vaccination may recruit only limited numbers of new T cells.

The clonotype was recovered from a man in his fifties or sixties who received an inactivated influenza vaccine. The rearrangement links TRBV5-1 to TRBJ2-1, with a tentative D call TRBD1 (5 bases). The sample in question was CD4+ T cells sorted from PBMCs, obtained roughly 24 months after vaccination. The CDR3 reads CASSLGQSTYNEQFF. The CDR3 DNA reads TGCGCCAGCAGCTTGGGACAGTCCACCTACAATGAGCAGTTCTTC.